Below, 14 T cell receptor beta chains from the same sample are listed, as sequenced in a study of T cell changes during pregnancy in multiple sclerosis. Produced via immunoSEQ multiplex PCR; TCRdb's table is partial and in-frame only. This table has more than 80,000 clones, 80% to 95% appearing once. This sample comprised peripheral blood, obtained after pregnancy. These TCRs come from a female donor with multiple sclerosis, enrolled in a pregnancy study.

This chain connects TRBV7-9 to TRBJ2-3; the match to TRBD2 covers 7 bases. The germline gives CDR1 SEHNR, CDR2 FQNEAQ (reference sequence). The CDR3 is made up of 13 amino acids. V lost 6 bases and J lost 4; bases outside the gene matches: 4. CDR3 sequence reads: CASRAGVSDTQYF. The CDR3 DNA reads as TGTGCCAGCAGGGCGGGAGTGTCAGATACGCAGTATTTT.

J is TRBJ1-1 and V is TRBV19, with D possibly TRBD1 on 6 matching bases. CDR3 length: 13 residues. The germline V gene has CDR1 LNHDA and CDR2 SQIVND (reference sequence). V lost 7 bases to trimming and J lost 5 bases, with 14 bases between them. CDR3 amino acids: CASKIRGRTEAFF. Written as DNA, the CDR3 is TGTGCCAGTAAGATCAGGGGCCGGACTGAAGCTTTCTTT.

V usage is TRBV27 and J usage is TRBJ2-7; 8 bases are a match to TRBD1. The V gene's germline CDR1 is MNHEY and CDR2 SMNVEV (reference sequence). The CDR3 sequence is 14 residues long. V lost 4 bases and J lost 3; bases outside the gene matches: 5. This CDR3 reads CASSYRGFNYEQYF. DNA of the CDR3: TGTGCCAGCAGTTACAGGGGGTTCAACTACGAGCAGTACTTC.

The chain is built from TRBV19 and TRBJ1-5; 7 nucleotides agree with TRBD1. With 5 bases clipped from V and 6 bases from J, the junction kept 1 base outside the gene matches. Germline V gives CDR1 LNHDA, CDR2 SQIVND (reference sequence). There are 12 residues in the CDR3. The CDR3 region has the DNA TGTGCCAGTAGTTACAGGGGTCAGCCCCAGCATTTT. This sequence encodes CASSYRGQPQHF.

The V gene is TRBV28, the J gene TRBJ1-5; D gene uncertain. This CDR3 has 19 residues. The V and J ends lost 2 bases and 1 base respectively, with 21 bases between them. Germline V gene data show CDR1 as MDHEN and CDR2 as SYDVKM. CDR3 loop: CASSLMSTGNYWSNQPQHF. The CDR3 region has the DNA TGTGCCAGCAGTTTAATGTCAACGGGGAATTATTGGAGCAATCAGCCCCAGCATTTT.

CDR3 sequence (DNA): TGTGCGGCGGGACTTTTATACAATGAGCAGTTCTTC. Its translation: CAAGLLYNEQFF. The chain links TRBV28 to TRBJ2-1, with D possibly TRBD2 on 6 matching bases. Germline V gene data show CDR1 as MDHEN and CDR2 as SYDVKM. The CDR3 runs 12 residues.

This sequence joins TRBV7-7 and TRBJ2-5; D is ambiguous. Trimming took off 0 bases at V and 3 bases at J, with 11 bases between the two ends. There are 15 residues in the CDR3. CDR1 and CDR2 from the germline V gene are SSHAT and FNYEAQ (reference sequence). DNA of the CDR3: TGTGCCAGCAGCTTAGCGGTTGGAGCAGAAGAGACCCAGTACTTC. Its protein is CASSLAVGAEETQYF.

CDR3 amino acids: CASSLSAGLQGGEQFF. CDR3 in DNA: TGTGCCAGCAGCTTATCGGCGGGCCTCCAAGGGGGTGAGCAGTTCTTC. The rearrangement uses TRBV7-2 and TRBJ2-1, with D possibly being TRBD1 (6 bases). Germline CDR1 and CDR2: SGHTA and FQGNSA. The CDR3 loop spans 16 amino acids. Trimming took off 2 bases at V and 9 bases at J, with 20 bases between the two ends.

The chain carries TRBV5-4 and TRBJ1-4, with 7 bases matching TRBD1. Per the germline V gene, CDR1 is SGHNT and CDR2 is YYREEE (reference sequence). V trimming: 5 bases; J trimming: 4 bases; junction bases outside the gene matches: 11. The CDR3 is 16 amino acids. CDR3 residues: CASSDRSGTVNEKLFF. CDR3 coding DNA: TGTGCCAGCAGTGATCGGTCCGGGACAGTTAATGAAAAACTGTTTTTT.

The DNA for the CDR3 is TGTGCCAGCAGCTTAGGGGGATTAGGAGGGCGACGTTCCGGGGAGCTGTTTTTT. Protein sequence: CASSLGGLGGRRSGELFF. The rearrangement uses TRBV7-3 and TRBJ2-2; TRBD2 is a possible D gene (6 bases). With 2 bases removed from V and 6 bases from J, the gap between germline ends came to 22 bases. The CDR3 loop spans 18 amino acids. The germline V gene has CDR1 SGHTA and CDR2 FQGTGA.

The chain has TRBV2 and TRBJ2-7; 9 bases line up with TRBD1. The CDR3 has 13 residues. Germline CDR1 is SNHLY and CDR2 is FYNNEI. The trim removed 6 bases at V and 5 bases at J, leaving 5 bases unmatched. CDR3 amino acids: CASSRQGVHEQYF. The CDR3 coding sequence is TGTGCCAGCAGCCGACAGGGGGTCCACGAGCAGTACTTC. The full variable domain, with the rest looked up from reference TRBV2 and TRBJ2-7, is EPEVTQTPSHQVTQMGQEVILRCVPISNHLYFYWYRQILGQKVEFLVSFYNNEISEKSEIFDDQFSVERPDGSNFTLKIRSTKLEDSAMYFCASSRQGVHEQYFGPGTRLTVT.

This rearrangement joins TRBV15 to TRBJ1-4; 7 nucleotides line up with TRBD1. Germline CDR1 and CDR2: LNHNV and YYDKDF (reference sequence). The CDR3 loop spans 14 amino acids. Unmatched junction bases numbered 14, after V lost 7 bases and J lost 12 bases. The CDR3 DNA reads TGTGCCACCACCCGAGACAGGGTGCGGTCAGAACTGTTTTTT. This encodes CATTRDRVRSELFF. Full variable domain (missing parts from reference TRBV15 and TRBJ1-4): DAMVIQNPRYQVTQFGKPVTLSCSQTLNHNVMYWYQQKSSQAPKLLFHYYDKDFNNEADTPDNFQSRRPNTSFCFLDIRSPGLGDTAMYLCATTRDRVRSELFFGSGTQLSVL.

This sequence joins TRBV25-1 and TRBJ1-1; the D gene is possibly TRBD1 (5 bases). CDR3 length: 12 residues. V was clipped by 6 bases and J by 6 bases, with 11 bases between them. CDR1 MGHDK and CDR2 SYGVNS come from the germline V gene. The CDR3 region has the DNA TGTGCCAGCAGCTGGGAAGGGGCTGAAGCTTTCTTT. Its translation is CASSWEGAEAFF. Variable domain in full (rest from reference TRBV25-1 and TRBJ1-1): EADIYQTPRYLVIGTGKKITLECSQTMGHDKMYWYQQDPGMELHLIHYSYGVNSTEKGDLSSESTVSRIRTEHFPLTLESARPSHTSQYLCASSWEGAEAFFGQGTRLTVV.

The J gene is TRBJ2-1, the V gene TRBV19, with 7 bases aligning to TRBD1. The trim removed 4 bases at V and 3 bases at J, leaving 6 bases unmatched. Germline loops: CDR1 LNHDA, CDR2 SQIVND (reference sequence). The CDR3 consists of 15 residues. CDR3 bases: TGTGCCAGTAGTACCTCCGGGACAGTCTACAATGAGCAGTTCTTC. Translating gives CASSTSGTVYNEQFF.